This entry lists 3 T cell receptor beta chains sequenced from one sample in a study of human T cells and chemical hapten exposure. TCRdb redid the calling of the RACE reads with MiXCR, one entry per CDR3 protein. The sample comprises 190,000 or so distinct CDR3 sequences, under 30% of which are singletons, and 2% to 2.5% rests with the top ten. Time point meaning: patch test 3, about 24 weeks after DPC sensitization. Stated treatment: therapeutic diphenylcyclopropenone sensitization with weekly scalp DPC. The sample was whole blood, taken in connection with sensitization to the hapten diphenylcyclopropenone (DPC). Receptors were obtained from a middle-aged woman with alopecia areata. Some clones in this sample may be carry-over from other donors' samples.

The rearrangement joins TRBV6-2 or TRBV6-3 to TRBJ2-1, with 15 nucleotides matching TRBD2. Germline loops: CDR1 MNHEY, CDR2 SVGEGT. The CDR3 has 15 residues. V was pared by 7 bases and J by 10 bases, with 8 bases of the junction left unmatched. The CDR3 protein is CASTYWGTSGREQFF. The CDR3 DNA is TGTGCCAGCACCTACTGGGGGACTAGCGGGAGGGAGCAGTTCTTC.

This clonotype showed up many times. This chain joins TRBV9 and TRBJ2-3; TRBD2 is a possible D gene (6 bases). The germline V gene has CDR1 SGDLS and CDR2 YYNGEE. The CDR3 has 15 residues. Trimming took off 0 bases at V and 2 bases at J, with 10 bases between the two ends. Written as DNA, the CDR3 is TGTGCCAGCAGCGTAGGGGACTTCTACACAGATACGCAGTATTTT. Translating it yields CASSVGDFYTDTQYF.

This chain links TRBV5-1 with TRBJ2-5; D is undetermined. This CDR3 has 12 residues. V was pared by 1 base and J by 5 bases, with 6 bases between. Germline V gene sequence: CDR1 SGHRS, CDR2 YFSETQ. The DNA of the CDR3 is TGCGCCAGCAGCTTGAATGCGGAGACCCAGTACTTC. Translating gives CASSLNAETQYF.